The TCR beta chain described here comes from a study of patients and donors after allogeneic stem cell transplantation (dated by TCRdb to 2020 to 2022). CDR1 DFQATT and CDR2 SNEGSKA are derived from the germline V gene (reference sequence). Trimming takes 6 bases from V and 5 bases from J, and the germline ends sit 16 bases apart. Including cysteine and phenylalanine, the CDR3 has 13 amino acids. The sequence is cut down to CDR3 DNA, 39 bases in frame from base 1. To note about this clonotype: No cognate antigen has been identified for it. Base quality data are lacking; no much larger clone is found one base away.

The receptor library was made with RT-PCR. The sequencer was a NextSeq 550. The public reads were reprocessed in TCRdb via fastp at Q25 and MiXCR, keeping in-frame beta chains. CDR3 protein sequences are deduplicated, and each keeps its most common genes and DNA. Recorded for this sample are about 230,000 distinct CDR3 sequences; 13% to 15% of them occurred a single time. The top ten hold roughly 10% of the sample. The chain is encoded by TRBV20-1 joined to TRBJ2-5, with the D gene too uncertain to name. The TCR originated in a human donor who was either an allogeneic HSCT recipient or a stem cell or donor lymphocyte infusion donor (not recorded which). It is not recorded whose cells these are; they may come from a transplant donor. The material sequenced was blood, either unsorted or a sorted T cell fraction (not recorded which). CDR3 loop: CSAEVKGGETQYF. The nucleotide sequence reads as follows: TGCAGTGCCGAAGTAAAGGGTGGCGAGACCCAGTACTTC.